Listed below are T cell receptor beta chains from one sample, sequenced in a study of blood T cell repertoires in COVID-19. The repertoire was sequenced with immunoSEQ multiplex PCR; TCRdb's copy has only in-frame clones and lacks some. Of about 200,000 clones listed, roughly 88% were seen once; the top ten hold 13%. What was sequenced was peripheral blood. These receptor sequences come from a human donor in a cohort sampled during active COVID-19. Both conserved end residues are part of each CDR3. The D gene is left open where the match is weak. Clone sizes are given selectively: once, few, many, or a class where the clone is expanded.

d_call,j_call,clone_size,v_call,cdr3_nt,cdr3_aa
TRBD2,TRBJ2-1,NA,TRBV3-1/TRBV3-2,TGTGCCAGCAGCCAAGGAACTAGCGGGAGAATTCGCGGCAATGAGCAGTTCTTC,CASSQGTSGRIRGNEQFF
NA,TRBJ2-7,NA,TRBV7-9,TGTGCCAGCAGCTTAGGAACAGGGTTCTACGAGCAGTACTTC,CASSLGTGFYEQYF
TRBD2,TRBJ2-5,NA,TRBV5-1,TGCGCCAGCAGCTCCGGACTAGCGGGAGGGCCGTTGGAAGAGACCCAGTACTTC,CASSSGLAGGPLEETQYF
TRBD1,TRBJ2-3,NA,TRBV10-2,TGCGCCAGTAAAGACAGGGGGCGGACTAGCACAGATACGCAGTATTTT,CASKDRGRTSTDTQYF
NA,TRBJ2-7,once,TRBV5-1,TGCGCCAGCAGCGGGGGGACAGCTTACGAGCAGTACTTC,CASSGGTAYEQYF
NA,TRBJ2-3,NA,TRBV10-1,TGCGCCAGCAGTGTGAGGCGGGGCACAGATACGCAGTATTTT,CASSVRRGTDTQYF
TRBD2,TRBJ2-3,NA,TRBV18,TGTGCCAGCTCACCACTACTAGCGGGAGTGGCTAGCACAGATACGCAGTATTTT,CASSPLLAGVASTDTQYF
TRBD1,TRBJ1-6,NA,TRBV28,TGTGCCAGCGGCGAGGACAGGGGGACTTCACCCCTCCACTTT,CASGEDRGTSPLHF
TRBD2,TRBJ2-7,NA,TRBV10-2,TGCGCCAGCACTTTGTCGACTAGCGCCTCCTCCTACGAGCAGTACTTC,CASTLSTSASSYEQYF
TRBD1,TRBJ2-7,NA,TRBV5-8,TGTGCCAGCAGCCTGGACAGGGGCTACGAGCAGTACTTC,CASSLDRGYEQYF
NA,TRBJ1-5,NA,TRBV5-6,TGTGCCAGCACCCTCTGGGGGGTAAATCAGCCCCAGCATTTT,CASTLWGVNQPQHF
TRBD2,TRBJ2-3,NA,TRBV28,TGTGCCAGCATTGAATCCCCCTCCAACCGACTAGCGGCCAACACAGATACGCAGTATTTT,CASIESPSNRLAANTDTQYF
TRBD2,TRBJ2-6,NA,TRBV27,TGTGCCAGCAGTCGGGGTAGCGGGACTGGGGCCAACGTCCTGACTTTC,CASSRGSGTGANVLTF
NA,TRBJ2-7,NA,TRBV12-3/TRBV12-4,TGTGCCAGCAGTCAGGACAGCTCCCAGTACTTC,CASSQDSSQYF
NA,TRBJ2-1,NA,TRBV28,TGTGCCAGCAGTCTCAAACTCCTACAGGGTCGGAATGAGCAGTTCTTC,CASSLKLLQGRNEQFF
NA,TRBJ2-1,NA,TRBV5-1,TGCGCCAGCAGCTTCTTTACTAGTGGGAATGAGCAGTTCTTC,CASSFFTSGNEQFF
TRBD1,TRBJ2-7,NA,TRBV7-6,TGTGCCAGCAGCTTGGCGACAGGGGCGTACTACGAGCAGTACTTC,CASSLATGAYYEQYF
NA,TRBJ2-1,NA,TRBV5-1,TGCGCCAGCAGCTTGCCTAGCTTAAAAATCTCCTACAATGAGCAGTTCTTC,CASSLPSLKISYNEQFF
NA,TRBJ2-3,NA,TRBV5-1,TGCGCCAGCAGCTTGGTTGTGGGCTATACAGATACGCAGTATTTT,CASSLVVGYTDTQYF
NA,TRBJ1-1,NA,TRBV5-1,TGCGCCAGCAGCCCGGGTTGGTTGAACACTGAAGCTTTCTTT,CASSPGWLNTEAFF
TRBD1,TRBJ2-7,NA,TRBV5-1,TGCGCCAGCAGCCCCCTCCGGACAGGGCACGAGCAGTACTTC,CASSPLRTGHEQYF
NA,TRBJ2-5,NA,TRBV15,TGTGCCACCAGCAGAGATCAAGTAGTGGCGGGACGCGATGGAGAGACCCAGTACTTC,CATSRDQVVAGRDGETQYF
NA,TRBJ2-3,once,TRBV9,TGTGCCAGCAGCGTTGAGGCGGGACGGGCAGATACGCAGTATTTT,CASSVEAGRADTQYF
TRBD2,TRBJ2-3,once,TRBV19,TGTGCCAGTAGTTTACAGAGCGGGAGAATCGCAGATACGCAGTATTTT,CASSLQSGRIADTQYF
NA,TRBJ1-1,few,TRBV6-6,TGTGCCAGCAGTTACTCGGGGCAGGGGAACACTGAAGCTTTCTTT,CASSYSGQGNTEAFF
NA,TRBJ2-5,NA,TRBV18,TGTGCCAGCTCACCACCGCGGTCACTTGGGGAGGCCCTCAGCCGGACCCAGTACTTC,CASSPPRSLGEALSRTQYF
TRBD1,TRBJ2-7,NA,TRBV15,TGTGCCACCAGCAGAGCCGGGTGGCAGGGGGCAAGGGAGCAGTACTTC,CATSRAGWQGAREQYF
TRBD2,TRBJ2-1,NA,TRBV2,TGTGCCAGCAGCGTAGCGGGAGCCTCCTACAATGAGCAGTTCTTC,CASSVAGASYNEQFF
NA,TRBJ1-4,NA,TRBV6-5,TGTGCCAGCAATACCGGGACAACTAATGAAAAACTGTTTTTT,CASNTGTTNEKLFF
NA,TRBJ2-3,NA,TRBV7-9,TGTGCCAGCAGCCCTAATTTTAACCTTGGCACAGATACGCAGTATTTT,CASSPNFNLGTDTQYF
NA,TRBJ1-5,NA,TRBV27,TGTGCCAGCAGTCTTTTCTATCGGGGATATACCCATAGCAATCAGCCCCAGCATTTT,CASSLFYRGYTHSNQPQHF
TRBD2,TRBJ2-7,NA,TRBV18,TGTGCCAGCTCAACTAGCGGGAGACGCGAGCAGTACTTC,CASSTSGRREQYF
NA,TRBJ1-2,NA,TRBV6-1,TGTGCCAGCAGTGATCTGGGTCAGGTTACTAACTATGGCTACACCTTC,CASSDLGQVTNYGYTF
TRBD2,TRBJ2-2,NA,TRBV10-1,TGCGCCAGCAGTGATTCGATTCCGGGACTAGGCAAACGGACGAACACCGGGGAGCTGTTTTTT,CASSDSIPGLGKRTNTGELFF
TRBD2,TRBJ2-1,NA,TRBV28,TGTGCCAGCAGTTTAGGTAGCGGGACCGGCAATGAGCAGTTCTTC,CASSLGSGTGNEQFF
NA,TRBJ2-7,NA,TRBV5-8,TGTGCCAGCAGCTTTAAGTGGGAGGATCCCTACGAGCAGTACTTC,CASSFKWEDPYEQYF
NA,TRBJ1-1,once,TRBV15,TGTGCCACCAGCAGAGATCTGGCAAACACTGAAGCTTTCTTT,CATSRDLANTEAFF
TRBD2,TRBJ2-4,NA,TRBV2,TGTGCCAGCAGTGCGCTCTGGGAGGGCCGGGGAAACATTCAGTACTTC,CASSALWEGRGNIQYF
NA,TRBJ1-2,once,TRBV27,TGTGCCAGCAGTTTATCTCCCGACAGGTTATCCTACACCTTC,CASSLSPDRLSYTF
TRBD2,TRBJ2-1,NA,TRBV10-3,TGTGCCATCAGTGACAGGACTAGCAATGAGCAGTTCTTC,CAISDRTSNEQFF
TRBD2,TRBJ2-7,NA,TRBV7-9,TGTGCCAGCAGCTTGGGGACTAGCGGGCCCTACGAGCAGTACTTC,CASSLGTSGPYEQYF
NA,TRBJ2-2,many,TRBV11-3,TGTGCCAGCAGCTCCCCCCATAGCGGATCCGGGGAGCTGTTTTTT,CASSSPHSGSGELFF
NA,TRBJ2-2,few,TRBV5-1,TGCGCCAGCAGCCCCCTGGCAACGAACACCGGGGAGCTGTTTTTT,CASSPLATNTGELFF
TRBD2,TRBJ2-7,NA,TRBV3-1/TRBV3-2,TGTGCCAGCAGGGCTAGCGGGAGTGAAGAGGAGCAGTACTTC,CASRASGSEEEQYF
TRBD2,TRBJ2-3,NA,TRBV5-1,TGCGCCAGCAGCTTGAAGCTAGCGGGGAACACAGATACGCAGTATTTT,CASSLKLAGNTDTQYF
TRBD1,TRBJ2-2,NA,TRBV6-5,TGTGCCAGCAGTCCGCCGACAGGGGCTGGCGGGGAGCTGTTTTTT,CASSPPTGAGGELFF
TRBD1,TRBJ2-7,NA,TRBV27,TGTGCCAGCAAGGGGGCATCCTACGAGCAGTACTTC,CASKGASYEQYF